The 23 T cell receptor beta chains below come from one sample, sequenced in a study of identical twins. TCRdb processed the 5' RACE reads anew with MiXCR; each CDR3 protein has one entry. In the table there are 640,000 or so distinct CDR3 sequences, roughly 6% of which are singletons. Material for sequencing was naive T cells sorted from blood. The origin of the receptors is a young man in good health.

This clonotype has only a few counts. The chain carries TRBV11-2 and TRBJ2-7; 8 nucleotides agree with TRBD1. Trimming removed 1 base from V and 2 bases from J; junction bases left unmatched: 13. The CDR3 totals 18 residues. Germline-derived CDR1 and CDR2 are SGHAT and FQNNGV. Here the CDR3 DNA reads TGTGCCAGCAGCTTAGGTCCAGGGGGCGGGAAGACCCCCTACGAGCAGTACTTC. Its translation: CASSLGPGGGKTPYEQYF.

This clonotype has at least ten counts. The chain has TRBV6-1 and TRBJ2-7, with TRBD2 as a possible D gene (5 bases). V lost 1 base to trimming and J lost 3 bases, with 10 bases between them. CDR1 is MNHNS and CDR2 is SASEGT in the germline V gene. This CDR3 is built from 14 residues. The CDR3 spells CASSEVNGLYEQYV. The CDR3 region has the DNA TGTGCCAGCAGTGAAGTAAACGGACTCTACGAGCAGTACGTC.

This clonotype showed up just a few times. The V gene is TRBV12-3 or TRBV12-4, the J gene TRBJ2-1, with 9 bases aligning to TRBD1. Losses at the gene ends were 5 bases for V and 4 bases for J; bases not matched to a gene: 3. The CDR3 is made up of 14 amino acids. The CDR3 nucleotides are TGTGCCAGCAGTAAGGACAGGGGATACAATGAGCAGTTCTTC. This codes for CASSKDRGYNEQFF.

In this sample, this clonotype turned up many times. The CDR3: CASSLVGASYNEQFF. In DNA, the CDR3 is TGTGCCAGCAGCTTGGTAGGGGCCTCCTACAATGAGCAGTTCTTC. V gene TRBV5-6 combines with J gene TRBJ2-1; D is perhaps TRBD1 (5 bases). The CDR3 extends over 15 amino acids. Per germline, CDR1 SGHDT and CDR2 YYEEEE. V lost 0 bases and J 0 bases, leaving 7 bases between the germline ends.

This clonotype was recorded at least ten times. The chain recombines TRBV4-1 with TRBJ2-7; D unclear. CDR1 is MGHRA, CDR2 YSYEKL, per germline. Trimming shortened V by 0 bases and J by 3 bases, and 6 bases separated the two germline ends. The CDR3 consists of 13 residues. The CDR3 DNA sequence: TGCGCCAGCAGCCAAGATCTGAGCTACGAGCAGTACGTC. This translates into CASSQDLSYEQYV.

This clonotype was counted only a few times. The chain combines TRBV6-5 with TRBJ2-4; weak D call: TRBD2 (5 bases). The CDR3 has 16 residues. Germline V gives CDR1 MNHEY, CDR2 SVGAGI. V was cut by 2 bases and J by 1 base, with 12 bases left in between. In nucleotides, the CDR3 is TGTGCCAGCAGTTACGGAGGTCGAGGGGCCAAAAACATTCAGTACTTC. Translated, it gives CASSYGGRGAKNIQYF.

This clonotype was counted only a few times. The chain links TRBV6-1 to TRBJ2-2, with unresolved D. Germline CDR1 MNHNS, CDR2 SASEGT. There are 13 residues in the CDR3. V dropped 6 bases and J dropped 6 bases, with 11 bases sitting between them. CDR3 coding DNA: TGTGCCAGCAGACTATATTCGCCCGGGGAGCTGTTTTTT. Protein: CASRLYSPGELFF.

The rearrangement joins TRBV28 to TRBJ2-3; D possibly corresponds to TRBD2 (8 bases). Trimming pared 7 bases from V and 14 bases from J, leaving 22 bases between. The CDR3 totals 13 residues. Germline loops: CDR1 MDHEN, CDR2 SYDVKM. The CDR3 coding sequence is TGTGCCAGCACAGAGACGATAGCGGGACAGACGTATTTT. Residues: CASTETIAGQTYF.

This clonotype came up a few times. This chain joins TRBV5-1 and TRBJ1-5; D gene unclear. The V gene's germline CDR1 is SGHRS and CDR2 YFSETQ. V lost 0 bases and J lost 5, with 15 bases in between. This CDR3 is built from 16 residues. The CDR3 DNA is TGCGCCAGCAGCTTGGTCCCTTTGCGAGGGTATCAGCCCCAGCATTTT. Amino acid sequence: CASSLVPLRGYQPQHF.

This clonotype has ten or more counts. This rearrangement joins TRBV5-1 to TRBJ2-5; D is ambiguous. This CDR3 region has 13 residues. Trimming took 1 base from V and 5 from J, leaving 9 bases between them. Germline V lookup: CDR1 SGHRS, CDR2 YFSETQ. The CDR3: CASSLFPGETQYF. The CDR3 bases are TGCGCCAGCAGCTTGTTTCCCGGTGAGACCCAGTACTTC.

At least ten counts were recorded for this clonotype. V and J are TRBV18 and TRBJ2-1; unclear D gene. This CDR3 contains 15 residues. V lost 6 bases, J lost 7 bases, and 19 bases lay in between. Germline CDR1 reads KGHSH; CDR2 reads LQKENI. The CDR3 DNA sequence: TGTGCCAGCTCGAACTATGTTGAGGAGTTGAATGAGCAGTTCTTC. Translated: CASSNYVEELNEQFF. Full variable domain (outside the CDR3, taken from reference TRBV18 and TRBJ2-1): NAGVMQNPRHLVRRRGQEARLRCSPMKGHSHVYWYRQLPEEGLKFMVYLQKENIIDESGMPKERFSAEFPKEGPSILRIQQVVRGDSAAYFCASSNYVEELNEQFFGPGTRLTVL.

This clonotype has a count of ten or more. The chain has TRBV20-1 and TRBJ2-1; 8 bases are a match to TRBD2. Trimming at V came to 3 bases and at J to 10 bases, leaving 5 bases not matched to a gene. In germline, CDR1 is DFQATT, CDR2 SNEGSKA (reference sequence). The CDR3 loop spans 12 amino acids. The CDR3 is CSARRGAGEQFF. Here the CDR3 DNA reads TGCAGTGCTAGGCGGGGGGCAGGCGAGCAGTTCTTC.

This clonotype came up many times. This chain uses TRBV6-5 with TRBJ2-1; maybe TRBD2 (6 bases). This CDR3 contains 15 residues. CDR1 and CDR2 from the germline V gene are MNHEY and SVGAGI. V was clipped by 3 bases and J by 7 bases, with 16 bases between them. The CDR3 nucleotides are TGTGCCAGCAGTTATGAGGGGAGGTATGAAAATGAGCAGTTCTTC. Its translation: CASSYEGRYENEQFF.

This clonotype was found many times. The V call is TRBV20-1, the J call TRBJ2-1; possible D gene TRBD2, 5 bases. The CDR3 length is 15 residues. The ends were cut back, 4 bases at V and 7 bases at J, with 20 bases in the middle. Germline CDR1 reads DFQATT; CDR2 reads SNEGSKA (reference sequence). CDR3 loop: CSATKRPSTSNEQFF. The CDR3 DNA is TGCAGTGCTACAAAGCGGCCAAGCACTTCGAATGAGCAGTTCTTC.

This chain uses TRBV10-3 with TRBJ1-2; 9 positions match TRBD1. Germline V gene sequence: CDR1 ENHRY, CDR2 SYGVKD. The J segment lost 9 bases and the V segment lost 7 bases, leaving 18 bases of the junction unmatched. There are 16 residues in the CDR3. The CDR3 region has the DNA TGTGCCATCACCCCGGGACAGGGACGACCCTTTGGTAGCTACACCTTC. As protein: CAITPGQGRPFGSYTF.

This clonotype was counted many times. The chain recombines TRBV7-9 with TRBJ2-7, with D possibly called TRBD1 or TRBD2 (5 bases each). V lost 1 base to trimming and J lost 6 bases, with 13 bases between them. This CDR3 is 14 amino acids long. The V gene's germline CDR1 is SEHNR and CDR2 FQNEAQ (reference sequence). CDR3 coding DNA: TGTGCCAGCAGCTTAGGGGGGACCCCAGGCGAGCAGTACTTC. It translates to CASSLGGTPGEQYF.

CDR3 residues: CASSPTGQGADGYTF. CDR3 nucleotides: TGCGCCAGCAGTCCGACGGGACAGGGGGCGGATGGCTACACCTTC. The chain recombines TRBV10-1 with TRBJ1-2, with TRBD1 matching over 12 bases. The germline CDR1 and CDR2 sequences are WNHNN and SYGVQD (reference sequence). The V and J ends lost 5 bases and 6 bases, in that order; junction bases with no gene match: 7. CDR3 length equals 15 residues.

In this sample, this clonotype turned up many times. The chain carries TRBV12-3 or TRBV12-4 and TRBJ2-1, with 9 bases that match TRBD1. The CDR3 consists of 15 residues. With 7 bases clipped from V and 4 bases from J, the junction kept 8 bases outside the gene matches. The CDR3 DNA follows: TGTGCCAGCATTCCGGACAGGGGATATTACAATGAGCAGTTCTTC. Amino acids: CASIPDRGYYNEQFF.

This clonotype was detected many times. The chain combines TRBV12-3 or TRBV12-4 with TRBJ2-7, with 10 bases identical to TRBD2. The CDR3 contains 15 residues. The trim removed 8 bases at V and 6 bases at J, leaving 13 bases unmatched. The CDR3 is CASGILAGVFREQYF. CDR3 coding DNA: TGTGCCAGCGGCATTCTAGCGGGAGTTTTCCGCGAGCAGTACTTC.

The rearrangement links TRBV2 to TRBJ2-3; tentative D call: TRBD2 (6 bases). CDR1 is SNHLY and CDR2 is FYNNEI in the germline V gene. Trimming took off 2 bases at V and 5 bases at J, with 17 bases between the two ends. CDR3 length: 16 amino acids. CDR3 coding DNA: TGTGCCAGCAGTGAACTCCACTACTCGGGGGAAGATACGCAGTATTTT. It is translated as CASSELHYSGEDTQYF.

J is TRBJ2-7 and V is TRBV4-1, with 9 bases matching TRBD1. Germline-derived CDR1 and CDR2 are MGHRA and YSYEKL. Unmatched junction bases numbered 6, after V lost 0 bases and J lost 6 bases. The CDR3 is 15 residues long. This CDR3 is CASSQEGTGYGEQYV. Written as DNA, the CDR3 is TGCGCCAGCAGCCAAGAAGGGACAGGGTACGGCGAGCAGTACGTC.

The table lists this clonotype with many counts. This chain joins TRBV9 and TRBJ1-1, with a tentative D call TRBD1 (5 bases). The germline gives CDR1 SGDLS, CDR2 YYNGEE. Trimming removed 3 bases from V and 3 bases from J, with 18 bases in between. The CDR3 runs 16 residues. The CDR3 DNA is TGTGCCAGCAGCGCCCCGCGGCACTCGGGGGACACTGAAGCTTTCTTT. Its protein is CASSAPRHSGDTEAFF.

The genes are TRBV20-1 and TRBJ1-2; 9 bases map to TRBD1. Germline assignment: CDR1 DFQATT and CDR2 SNEGSKA (reference sequence). The CDR3 contains 16 residues. After removal of 5 bases from V and 6 bases from J, the junction contained 16 bases not matched to a gene. DNA of the CDR3: TGCAGTGCTTCACCTCCTACCGGGACAGGGTATGATGGCTACACCTTC. Its protein is CSASPPTGTGYDGYTF.